This paragraph covers one T cell receptor beta chain sequence. The antigen remains undetermined. These data belong to a study of cytomegalovirus exposure and HLA in healthy donors. The donors (healthy individuals) were bone marrow donors. PCR employed 60 Vbeta and 13 Jbeta primers. Data came from immunoSEQ multiplex PCR; TCRdb stores just in-frame clones and leaves some out. This table holds 74,000 or so clones, 77% found once. V was pared by 2 bases and J by 7 bases, with 7 bases of the junction left unmatched. Germline assignment: CDR1 MNHEY and CDR2 SVGAGI. The CDR3 extends over 15 amino acids. Study results and limitations: According to the study, 180 or so TCR beta chains were cytomegalovirus-associated. CMV antigen specificity was confirmed in vitro for a few CMV-associated chains.

Sequencing used PBMCs. This chain connects TRBV6-5 to TRBJ1-2; TRBD1 agrees at 10 bases. This receptor was identified in a man aged 50-59 years in good health and CMV-seropositive. CDR3 sequence reads: CASSYTMTGGSGYTF. For the CDR3, the DNA is TGTGCCAGCAGTTACACAATGACAGGGGGCTCTGGCTACACCTTC.